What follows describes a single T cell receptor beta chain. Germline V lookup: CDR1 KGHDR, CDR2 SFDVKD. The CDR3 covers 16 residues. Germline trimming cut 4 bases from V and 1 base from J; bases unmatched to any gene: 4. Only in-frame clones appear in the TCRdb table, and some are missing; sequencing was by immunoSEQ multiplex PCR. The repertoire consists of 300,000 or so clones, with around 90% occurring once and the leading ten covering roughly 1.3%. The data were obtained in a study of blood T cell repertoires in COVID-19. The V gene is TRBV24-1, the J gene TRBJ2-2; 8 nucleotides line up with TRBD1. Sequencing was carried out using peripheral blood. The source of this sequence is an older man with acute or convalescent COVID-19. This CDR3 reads CATSDPGQGNTGELFF. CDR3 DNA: TGTGCCACCAGTGACCCCGGACAGGGGAACACCGGGGAGCTGTTTTTT.